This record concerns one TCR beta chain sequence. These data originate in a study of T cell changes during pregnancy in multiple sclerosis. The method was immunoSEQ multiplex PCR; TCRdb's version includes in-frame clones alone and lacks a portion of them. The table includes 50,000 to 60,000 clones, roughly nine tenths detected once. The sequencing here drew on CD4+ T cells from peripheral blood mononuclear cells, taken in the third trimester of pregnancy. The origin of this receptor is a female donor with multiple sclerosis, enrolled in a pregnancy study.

DNA for the CDR3: TGTGCCAGCAGTGCCCAACAGGGGAGCTATGGCTACACCTTC. Amino acid sequence: CASSAQQGSYGYTF. The chain has TRBV2 and TRBJ1-2, with 7 bases lining up with TRBD1. The germline V gene encodes CDR1 SNHLY and CDR2 FYNNEI. V trimming: 4 bases; J trimming: 4 bases; junction bases outside the gene matches: 6. CDR3 size: 14 residues. The whole variable domain, filled in from reference TRBV2 and TRBJ1-2, reads EPEVTQTPSHQVTQMGQEVILRCVPISNHLYFYWYRQILGQKVEFLVSFYNNEISEKSEIFDDQFSVERPDGSNFTLKIRSTKLEDSAMYFCASSAQQGSYGYTFGSGTRLTVV.